This T cell receptor (beta chain) was obtained from a study of sequential checkpoint blockade in melanoma (dated by TCRdb to 2018 to 2020). Background on the whole study: Using 1:1 randomization, the trial assigned patients either to first-line nivolumab followed by ipilimumab (arm A) or to ipilimumab followed by nivolumab (arm B). DNA from about 100 melanoma tumor samples collected before treatment underwent TCRbeta immunosequencing. Roughly three quarters of the matched tumor biopsy pairs taken before and after treatment were from the same lesion. Maintenance nivolumab was given following each of the two trial sequences. Matched tumor biopsies were taken from roughly 22 patients before treatment and at week 13, after single-agent nivolumab (arm A) or ipilimumab (arm B). Broader findings and caveats from the paper: Among patients in the nivolumab-first arm (arm A), tumor TIL clonality before treatment was associated with response (P = .04). Tumor T-cell fraction and clonality were correlated with PD-L1 staining and CD8+ T-cell counts, but not with mutational load. Larger, independent patient cohorts are needed to validate the response-prediction model that combines TCR metrics and mutation burden. Clinical benefit was about 30 times more likely to be achieved by patients whose tumor T-cell fraction and clonality increased by week 13. Within-arm analyses of tumor T-cell fraction were limited by small sample sizes and reduced statistical power.

Reading the label with the study, this specimen's treatment or condition is: randomized to nivolumab then ipilimumab (arm A) or the reverse (arm B). None of the trial patients had been given prior DNA-damaging chemotherapy. CheckMate 064, a randomized, open-label phase II trial of sequential checkpoint blockade, was the source of the samples, all of which came from patients with melanoma. Tumor TCR sequencing used genomic DNA from formalin-fixed paraffin-embedded (FFPE) tissue samples. This clone has just a few counts. The antigen this receptor binds is unknown. One base away there is no much larger clone; base qualities are not given. The CDR3 goes from the cysteine to the phenylalanine over 14 residues. Only the CDR3 part of the read is kept: 42 bases, read in frame from the first base. CDR1 and CDR2 (LNHDA, SQIVND) derive from the germline V gene (reference sequence). The germline V and J ends show losses of 6 bases and 5 bases respectively, and no gene match explains 6 bases of the junction.

TCRbeta CDR3 regions were immunosequenced from genomic DNA with the immunoSEQ Assay. Prior to high-throughput sequencing, genomic DNA was amplified by bias-controlled multiplex PCR. On the authors' methods: To quantify the absolute abundance of each unique TCRbeta CDR3 region, the sequences were collapsed and filtered. Clonality, defined as 1 minus Pielou's evenness, was calculated using only productive rearrangements. Tumor T-cell fraction was calculated by normalizing TCRbeta template counts to the amount of usable DNA, which was estimated from several housekeeping genes. A previously published method was used to identify clones with significantly greater frequencies in on-treatment samples than in baseline samples. The clones in this table, taken by TCRdb from immuneACCESS, are in-frame only. Not every clone is retained; where verified, under half of the shortfall comes from an unresolved V gene, and the cause of the rest is unknown. Clone size and the V and J calls come from that table; the DNA yielded D and trimming. The sample table records 10,000 to 15,000 clones; under 30% of these occur just once. The ten most abundant clones make up roughly a fifth of the sample.

The rearrangement combines TRBV19 with TRBJ2-5, with 10 bases matching TRBD2. The clonotype comes from a human donor with melanoma. Source: tumor tissue (inferred from file names), taken from a patient given nivolumab and ipilimumab in sequence. The bases read TGTGCCAGTAGGGAAGCGGGGGGGCTCGAGACCCAGTACTTC. This codes for CASREAGGLETQYF.